The rows below give T cell receptor beta chains drawn from one sample of a study of cytomegalovirus exposure and HLA in healthy donors. Data came from immunoSEQ multiplex PCR; TCRdb stores just in-frame clones and leaves some out. The table lists about 160,000 clones. Sample: PBMCs. The receptors come from a man aged 25 to 40 in good health and CMV-seronegative. CDR3s include the opening cysteine and the closing phenylalanine or tryptophan. Each record gives: J gene, V gene, D gene, CDR3 DNA, CDR3 protein. A D gene is named only where the DNA matches it firmly.

TRBJ2-7	TRBV7-7	-	TGTGCCAGCAGCTTGGGCAGGGGGGCACCCTACGAGCAGTACTTC	CASSLGRGAPYEQYF
TRBJ1-4	TRBV5-4	-	TGTGCCAGCAGCTTGGTTGCTACTGAAAAACTGTTTTTT	CASSLVATEKLFF
TRBJ2-3	TRBV28	-	TGTGCCAGCAGTCCTAGCACAGATACGCAGTATTTT	CASSPSTDTQYF
TRBJ2-7	TRBV6-5	TRBD1	TGTGCCAGCAGTTACTCCTCCGGGACAGGGAGCTACGAGCAGTACTTC	CASSYSSGTGSYEQYF
TRBJ1-1	TRBV6-5	TRBD1	TGTGCCAGCAGGACAGGGGCGACAAACACTGAAGCTTTCTTT	CASRTGATNTEAFF
TRBJ2-1	TRBV11-2	-	TGTGCCAGCAGCTTACGCGGGATCGTGGGGAATGAGCAGTTCTTC	CASSLRGIVGNEQFF
TRBJ2-1	TRBV6-1	-	TGTGCCAGCAGTGAAGGGGGAGGACAGGCTAACAATGAGCAGTTCTTC	CASSEGGGQANNEQFF
TRBJ1-2	TRBV9	TRBD1	TGTGCCAGCAGCTTTTCCCGGGACAGGGGAAACTATGGCTACACCTTC	CASSFSRDRGNYGYTF
TRBJ1-5	TRBV7-8	TRBD1	TGTGCCAGCAGCCTACCGACAGGGGCGCATCAGCCCCAGCATTTT	CASSLPTGAHQPQHF
TRBJ1-1	TRBV2	-	TGTGCGGGGGGGAGGGTTGAAGCTTTCTTT	CAGGRVEAFF
TRBJ2-3	TRBV6-1	TRBD2	TGTGCCAGCAGTTCCTGGACCGGGGGGACAGATACGCAGTATTTT	CASSSWTGGTDTQYF
TRBJ1-1	TRBV6-6	-	TGTGCCAGCAGTTCACAGGTACAGAACACTGAAGCTTTCTTT	CASSSQVQNTEAFF
TRBJ1-5	TRBV29-1	-	TGCAGCGTTCTCGTGACAGGTAGCAATCAGCCCCAGCATTTT	CSVLVTGSNQPQHF
TRBJ1-1	TRBV15	TRBD1	TGTGCCACCAGCAGAGATCAGGGGGACAGGGAGGACACTGAAGCTTTCTTT	CATSRDQGDREDTEAFF
TRBJ1-1	TRBV6-5	-	TGTGCCAGCAGGGAGGGGCGCACTGAAGCTTTCTTT	CASREGRTEAFF
TRBJ2-3	TRBV28	TRBD2	TGTGCCAGTTGGGGATCAGCGGGAGTAACAGATACGCAGTATTTT	CASWGSAGVTDTQYF
TRBJ1-5	TRBV19	-	TGTGCCAGTAGTGGGCTTAGTAGCAATCAGCCCCAGCATTTT	CASSGLSSNQPQHF
TRBJ2-1	TRBV5-1	TRBD1	TGCGCCAGCAGCTTGCGGCAGGGGGATGAGCAGTTCTTC	CASSLRQGDEQFF
TRBJ1-2	TRBV21-1	-	TGTGCCAGCAGCAAAGCTATCGAAGGGGTTGCCAGTGGCTACACCTTC	CASSKAIEGVASGYTF
TRBJ2-5	TRBV7-3	-	TGTGCCAGCAGCCCTGGGTTTGGGGAGACGGAGACCCAGTACTTC	CASSPGFGETETQYF
TRBJ2-7	TRBV28	TRBD1	TGTGCCAGCAGTCCACAGGGGGCTGGATACGAGCAGTACTTC	CASSPQGAGYEQYF
TRBJ2-4	TRBV5-1	TRBD2	TGCGCCAGCAGCCCCGGACTAGCGGGAGGGGAAATAGTAAGGAACATTCAGTACTTC	CASSPGLAGGEIVRNIQYF
TRBJ2-1	TRBV12-5	TRBD2	TGTGCTAGTGGACTTAGGGCGGGAGCCTACAATGAGCAGTTCTTC	CASGLRAGAYNEQFF
TRBJ1-5	TRBV7-3	TRBD1	TGTGCCAGCAGCTTAGACAGGGCATTATCGGATAGCAATCAGCCCCAGCATTTT	CASSLDRALSDSNQPQHF
TRBJ2-5	TRBV14	-	TGTGCCAGCAGCCAATTCGGTTCAGAGACCCAGTACTTC	CASSQFGSETQYF
TRBJ2-7	TRBV6-1	-	TGTGCCAGCATTCCCCCGCAGGGACAAGTATACGAGCAGTACTTC	CASIPPQGQVYEQYF
TRBJ2-1	TRBV28	TRBD2	TGTGCCAGCAGTTTATTTCTAGCGGGAGGCCCAGAGCAGTTCTTC	CASSLFLAGGPEQFF
TRBJ1-2	TRBV6-4	TRBD1	TGTGCCAGCAGTGTGGGACAGGGGGCCTATGGCTACACCTTC	CASSVGQGAYGYTF
TRBJ2-1	TRBV19	-	TGTGCCAGCTATCCCCGATCGACAGGGACTAGTGGTTCCTACAATGAGCAGTTCTTC	CASYPRSTGTSGSYNEQFF
TRBJ2-3	TRBV5-1	-	TGCGCCAGCAGCTTCGACACCGATGGGCAGTATTTT	CASSFDTDGQYF
TRBJ1-1	TRBV4-1	-	TGCGCCAGCAGCCCCGGGGGTGAAGCTTTCTTT	CASSPGGEAFF
TRBJ2-1	TRBV10-3	TRBD2	TGTGCCACCCTACCCCTAGCGGGAGGGATCAATGAGCAGTTCTTC	CATLPLAGGINEQFF
TRBJ2-7	TRBV28	TRBD1	TGTGCCAGCACCGTCACCGGGACAGGGGGCTACGAGCAGTACTTC	CASTVTGTGGYEQYF
TRBJ2-1	TRBV18	TRBD2	TGTGCCAGCTCACCACCGTTAGCGGGAGGGATTAATGAGCAGTTCTTC	CASSPPLAGGINEQFF
TRBJ2-7	TRBV5-1	-	TGCGCCAGCAGCTTGGTAGGGGCCGAGCAGTACTTC	CASSLVGAEQYF
TRBJ1-3	TRBV19	-	TGTGCCACCCGGACAGTCGGAAACACCATATATTTT	CATRTVGNTIYF
TRBJ2-3	TRBV7-8	-	TGTGCCAGCACCCTTGCGGGAACAGATACGCAGTATTTT	CASTLAGTDTQYF
TRBJ1-1	TRBV28	-	TGTGCCAGCAGTTTAGACGCCGCAGGGCTGAACACTGAAGCTTTCTTT	CASSLDAAGLNTEAFF
TRBJ2-2	TRBV6-5	TRBD2	TGTGCCAGCAGGCGGGAGTACGACACCGGGGAGCTGTTTTTT	CASRREYDTGELFF
TRBJ2-7	TRBV12-5	TRBD1	TGTGCTAGTGGTTTGCCGACAGGGAGCTCCTACGAGCAGTACTTC	CASGLPTGSSYEQYF
TRBJ2-2	TRBV7-6	TRBD2	TGTGCCAGCAGCTCGGGACTAGCGGGAGGGAACGGGGAGCTGTTTTTT	CASSSGLAGGNGELFF
TRBJ1-2	TRBV9	-	TGTGCCAGCAGCGTAGCCCCGTTTGGGGGGGGTGGCGGCTACACCTTC	CASSVAPFGGGGGYTF
TRBJ2-1	TRBV30	TRBD2	TGTGCCTGGAAGGGGAGGGGCGGGAGCGGTTACCAAGGTGAGCAGTTCTTC	CAWKGRGGSGYQGEQFF
TRBJ1-1	TRBV6-5	-	TGTGCCAGCAGTCCCCCGGGGGACACTGAAGCTTTCTTT	CASSPPGDTEAFF
TRBJ2-7	TRBV7-3	TRBD2	TGTGCCAGCAGCCTCGGGACTAGCGGGTTCTACGAGCAGTACTTC	CASSLGTSGFYEQYF
TRBJ2-1	TRBV18	TRBD1	TGTGCCAGCTCACCGGGACAGGGTTTTTCCGGTGAGCAGTTCTTC	CASSPGQGFSGEQFF
TRBJ2-1	TRBV2	TRBD2	TGTGCCAGCAGTGAATCTAGCGGGGGTTACAATGAGCAGTTCTTC	CASSESSGGYNEQFF
TRBJ2-6	TRBV5-1	-	TGCGCCAGCAGCGCCCTACAGGGTTTCACCTCTGGGGCCAACGTCCTGACTTTC	CASSALQGFTSGANVLTF
TRBJ2-3	TRBV7-9	TRBD2	TGTGCCAGCAGTCATCAGCGGGATCCGGCAGATACGCAGTATTTT	CASSHQRDPADTQYF
TRBJ1-1	TRBV2	-	TGTGCCAGCAGTGTTCACAGCAACACTGAAGCTTTCTTT	CASSVHSNTEAFF
TRBJ1-2	TRBV18	TRBD1	TGTGCCAGCTCACCAATAACAGGGGACTATGGCTACACCTTC	CASSPITGDYGYTF
TRBJ2-7	TRBV2	TRBD1	TGTGCCAGCAGTGGGACAGGGGTTGTAGAGCAGTACTTC	CASSGTGVVEQYF